Shown below are 5 T cell receptor beta chains from a single sample sequenced in a study of T cells in Graves' hyperthyroidism and ophthalmopathy. From RNA transcripts, TCR beta CDR3 regions were amplified. The HTBI primer set drove a first-round RT-PCR of the TCR CDR3. TCRdb re-derived calls from the multiplex PCR reads in MiXCR, one entry per CDR3 protein. The sample records about 760,000 distinct CDR3 sequences, 35% being singletons. Sequencing was performed on blood. The receptors originated from a woman between 35 and 50 years old with Graves' hyperthyroidism.

V gene TRBV12-3 or TRBV12-4 combines with J gene TRBJ1-5; D uncertain. CDR3 length equals 16 residues. V lost 4 bases and J lost 2, with 15 bases in between. The CDR3 here is CASSYGPLRGNQPQHF. DNA of the CDR3: TGTGCCAGCAGTTACGGCCCGCTGAGGGGCAATCAGCCCCAGCATTTT.

The chain employs TRBV7-3 and TRBJ1-2; 10 bases are a match to TRBD1. V gave up 3 bases and J gave up 7 bases; unmatched junction bases: 8. CDR1 is SGHTA and CDR2 is FQGTGA in the germline V gene. The CDR3 has 15 residues. DNA of the CDR3: TGTGCCAGCAGCTTTTCGGGACAGGGGTTTTCTGGCTACACCTTC. Its translation is CASSFSGQGFSGYTF. Full variable domain (remainder filled in from reference TRBV7-3 and TRBJ1-2): GAGVSQTPSNKVTEKGKYVELRCDPISGHTALYWYRQSLGQGPEFLIYFQGTGAADDSGLPNDRFFAVRPEGSVSTLKIQRTERGDSAVYLCASSFSGQGFSGYTFGSGTRLTVV.

This clonotype was found many times. The chain is built from TRBV7-2 and TRBJ1-4; D unclear. There are 12 residues in the CDR3. Trimming cost V 1 base and J 7 bases, with 4 bases left between them. CDR1 and CDR2 from the germline V gene are SGHTA and FQGNSA. The CDR3 DNA is TGTGCCAGCAGCTTAGGAGCTGAAAAACTGTTTTTT. It codes for CASSLGAEKLFF. The full variable domain, with the rest looked up from reference TRBV7-2 and TRBJ1-4, is GAGVSQSPSNKVTEKGKDVELRCDPISGHTALYWYRQSLGQGLEFLIYFQGNSAPDKSGLPSDRFSAERTGGSVSTLTIQRTQQEDSAVYLCASSLGAEKLFFGSGTQLSVL.

This clonotype was observed at least ten times. The V and J genes are TRBV6-5 and TRBJ1-5, with 7 bases lining up with TRBD1. Germline CDR1 is MNHEY and CDR2 is SVGAGI. The CDR3 sequence is 13 residues long. V shed 10 bases, J shed 0 bases, and the junction held 3 bases outside the gene matches. Here the CDR3 reads CATGTASNQPQHF. CDR3 nucleotides: TGTGCCACCGGGACAGCTAGCAATCAGCCCCAGCATTTT.

This clonotype was counted many times. The rearrangement uses TRBV7-9 and TRBJ1-1; D remains unclear. The CDR3 length is 15 residues. With 3 bases removed from V and 5 bases from J, the gap between germline ends came to 16 bases. Germline-derived CDR1 and CDR2 are SEHNR and FQNEAQ (reference sequence). The CDR3 sequence: CASSFVQVGGTEAFF. The CDR3 region has the DNA TGTGCCAGCAGCTTTGTCCAGGTCGGTGGAACTGAAGCTTTCTTT. Drawing the rest from reference TRBV7-9 and TRBJ1-1, the complete variable domain is DTGVSQNPRHKITKRGQNVTFRCDPISEHNRLYWYRQTLGQGPEFLTYFQNEAQLEKSRLLSDRFSAERPKGSFSTLEIQRTEQGDSAMYLCASSFVQVGGTEAFFGQGTRLTVV.